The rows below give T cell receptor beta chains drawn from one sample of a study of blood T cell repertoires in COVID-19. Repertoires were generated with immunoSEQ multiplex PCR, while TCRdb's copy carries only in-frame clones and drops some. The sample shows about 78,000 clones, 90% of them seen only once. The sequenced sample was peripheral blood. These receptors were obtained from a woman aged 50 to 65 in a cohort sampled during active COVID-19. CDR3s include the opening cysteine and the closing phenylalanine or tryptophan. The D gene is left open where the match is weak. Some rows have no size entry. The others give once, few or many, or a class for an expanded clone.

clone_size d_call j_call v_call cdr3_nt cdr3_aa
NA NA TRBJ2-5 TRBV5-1 TGCGCCAGCAGCTTGGAACTCCACAGGGCCCTTACGGAGACCCAGTACTTC CASSLELHRALTETQYF
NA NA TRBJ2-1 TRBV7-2 TGTGCCAGCAGCTTAGGGCCGTCTGCGGGGGAGCAGTTCTTC CASSLGPSAGEQFF
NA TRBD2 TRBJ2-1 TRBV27 TGTGCCAGCAGCCTAGCGGGACCTCAATCCTACAATGAGCAGTTCTTC CASSLAGPQSYNEQFF
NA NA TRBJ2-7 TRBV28 TGTGCCAGCAGTCAACTAATCTACGAGCAGTACTTC CASSQLIYEQYF
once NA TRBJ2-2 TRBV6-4 TGTGCCAGCAGTGACTCCCAAGCAGGGGCGGACACCGGGGAGCTGTTTTTT CASSDSQAGADTGELFF
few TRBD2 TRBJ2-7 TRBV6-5 TGTGCCACCCGGCTAGCGGGCAAATACGAGCAGTACTTC CATRLAGKYEQYF
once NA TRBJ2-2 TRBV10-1 TGCGCCAGCCGTCCGGGACAGAACACCGGGGAGCTGTTTTTT CASRPGQNTGELFF
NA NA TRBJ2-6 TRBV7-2 TGTGCCAGCAGCCGGCAGGGGCGCGGGGCCAACGTCCTGACTTTC CASSRQGRGANVLTF
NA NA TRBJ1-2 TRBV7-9 TGTGCCAGCAGCCCTCCATCACAGTATGGCTACACCTTC CASSPPSQYGYTF
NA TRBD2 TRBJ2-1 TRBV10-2 TGCGCCAGCAGTGAGTCGTTGGCGGGAGGGCCCTATGAGCAGTTCTTC CASSESLAGGPYEQFF
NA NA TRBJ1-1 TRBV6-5 TGTGCCAGCAGCCGGGAGCGGAACACTGAAGCTTTCTTT CASSRERNTEAFF
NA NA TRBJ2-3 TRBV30 TGTGCCTGGAGTTTCCGGGACTTGACCACAGATACGCAGTATTTT CAWSFRDLTTDTQYF
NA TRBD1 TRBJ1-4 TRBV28 TGTGCCAGCGGTCGGGACAGGGGGCTCGGGATGGCTAATGAAAAACTGTTTTTT CASGRDRGLGMANEKLFF
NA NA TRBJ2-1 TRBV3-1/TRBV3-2 TGTGCCAGCAGCCAACCGAGGACAGCGAGCTCCTACAATGAGCAGTTCTTC CASSQPRTASSYNEQFF
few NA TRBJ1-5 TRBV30 TGTGCCTGGAGTGTAGGGGGACAGCCCCAGCATTTT CAWSVGGQPQHF
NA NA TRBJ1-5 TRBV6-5 TGTGCCAGCAGTAAGGGGGGGGCCGATCAGCCCCAGCATTTT CASSKGGADQPQHF
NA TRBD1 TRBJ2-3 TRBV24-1 TGTGCCACCAGTGATCCGAAATTCGACAGGGGAGATACGCAGTATTTT CATSDPKFDRGDTQYF
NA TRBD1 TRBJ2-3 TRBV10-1 TGCGCCAGCAGTGACCGGGACAGGGAAAGCACAGATACGCAGTATTTT CASSDRDRESTDTQYF
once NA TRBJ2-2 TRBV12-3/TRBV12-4 TGTGCCAGCAGGGGCTCAAACACCGGGGAGCTGTTTTTT CASRGSNTGELFF
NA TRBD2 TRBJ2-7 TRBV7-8 TGTGCCAGCAGCTTAGGAGGGCGAGCGGGAGCTACCTACGAGCAGTACTTC CASSLGGRAGATYEQYF
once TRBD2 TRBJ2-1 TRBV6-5 TGTGCCAGCAGTTACTCGAGCGGGAGGACCACAGGGGAGCAGTTCTTC CASSYSSGRTTGEQFF
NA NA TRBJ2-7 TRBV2 TGTGCCACCACAACACAGGTCAATTCCTACGAGCAGTACTTC CATTTQVNSYEQYF
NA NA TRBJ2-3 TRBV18 TGTGCCAGCTCACCACGATCCCAGGGTGGGGATACGCAGTATTTT CASSPRSQGGDTQYF
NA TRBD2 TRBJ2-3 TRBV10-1 TGCGCCAGCAGTGAAGCGGGAGACACAGATACGCAGTATTTT CASSEAGDTDTQYF
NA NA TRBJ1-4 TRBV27 TGTGCCAGCAGTATCCGGAGGGGAGAAGGAGAAAAACTGTTTTTT CASSIRRGEGEKLFF
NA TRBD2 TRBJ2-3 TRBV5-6 TGTGCCAGCAGCCCCGGACTAGCGGGAGACTTATGGGGGACAGATACGCAGTATTTT CASSPGLAGDLWGTDTQYF
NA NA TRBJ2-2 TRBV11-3 TGTGCCAGCAGCTACTACACCGGGGAGCTGTTTTTT CASSYYTGELFF
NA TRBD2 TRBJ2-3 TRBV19 TGTGCCAGTAGTATTGGGAGCGGGAGGGGCACAGATACGCAGTATTTT CASSIGSGRGTDTQYF
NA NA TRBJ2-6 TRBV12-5 TGTGCTAGTGCCCCAGGGGACCCTGGGGCCAACGTCCTGACTTTC CASAPGDPGANVLTF
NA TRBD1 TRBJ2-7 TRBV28 TGTGCCAGCAGGCTGGACAGGGCGGGCGAGCAGTACTTC CASRLDRAGEQYF
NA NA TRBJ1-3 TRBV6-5 TGTGCCAGCAGTTACTCGACAGGTAGTGGAAACACCATATATTTT CASSYSTGSGNTIYF
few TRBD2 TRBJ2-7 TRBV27 TGTGCCAGCAGTACTAGCGGGATCGACCAGGTAATTCACTACGAGCAGTACTTC CASSTSGIDQVIHYEQYF
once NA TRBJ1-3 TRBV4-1 TGCGCCAGCAGCCAAGATGGGGGCGGATTGGGAAACACCATATATTTT CASSQDGGGLGNTIYF
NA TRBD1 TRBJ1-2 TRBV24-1 TGTGCCACCAGTGCTGGACAGGGGGTTTCTAACTATGGCTACACCTTC CATSAGQGVSNYGYTF
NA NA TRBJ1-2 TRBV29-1 TGCAGTGTTACTGACAGCGACTCCAGCTACACCTTC CSVTDSDSSYTF
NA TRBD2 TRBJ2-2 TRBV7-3 TGTGCCAGCAGTACTAGCGGGAGGGCCAACACCGGGGAGCTGTTTTTT CASSTSGRANTGELFF
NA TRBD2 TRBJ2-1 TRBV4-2 TGTGCCAGCAGCCAAGATCCGACTAGCGCATGGAATGAGCAGTTCTTC CASSQDPTSAWNEQFF
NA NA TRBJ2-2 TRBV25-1 TGTGCCACCCCCACCGAGGGGGAGGGCCGAACCGGGGAGCTGTTTTTT CATPTEGEGRTGELFF
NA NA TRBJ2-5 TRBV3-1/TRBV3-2 TGTGCCAGCAGCCAGAACCTAGGTCCCCAAGAGACCCAGTACTTC CASSQNLGPQETQYF
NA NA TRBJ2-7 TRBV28 TGTGCCAGCACGAGGGCACGCTTTTGGGAGCAGTACTTC CASTRARFWEQYF
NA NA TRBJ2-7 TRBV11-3 TGTGCCAGCAGCTTATCCTACGGGACTCAAATCTACGAGCAGTACTTC CASSLSYGTQIYEQYF
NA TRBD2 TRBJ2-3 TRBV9 TGTGCCAGCAGCGTATCAACTAGCGGGAGGAGCATAGGATCGACAGATACGCAGTATTTT CASSVSTSGRSIGSTDTQYF
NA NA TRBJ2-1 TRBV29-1 TGCAGCGTTGAACGTCAGGGATCCTACAATGAGCAGTTCTTC CSVERQGSYNEQFF
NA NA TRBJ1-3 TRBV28 TGTGCCAGCGTGGGGCCACCAGGGAAGAGCTCTGGAAACACCATATATTTT CASVGPPGKSSGNTIYF
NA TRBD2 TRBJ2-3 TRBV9 TGTGCCAGCAGCGTACAAACGGGAGGCTCCCCGGATACGCAGTATTTT CASSVQTGGSPDTQYF
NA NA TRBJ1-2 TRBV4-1 TGCGCCAGCAGCGCCGGCGGGACGGATGGCTACACCTTC CASSAGGTDGYTF
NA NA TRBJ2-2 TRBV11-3 TGTGCCAGCAGCTCTCGGGACTCCGAGAAGCTGTTTTTT CASSSRDSEKLFF
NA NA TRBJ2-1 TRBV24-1 TGTGCCACCAGTGATTTGGGGGGGGCTGTGAACAATGAGCAGTTCTTC CATSDLGGAVNNEQFF
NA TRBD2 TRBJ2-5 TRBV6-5 TGTGCCAGCAGTTACTCGATCGGAGCGGGAGGAGAGACCCAGTACTTC CASSYSIGAGGETQYF
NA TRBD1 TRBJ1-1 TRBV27 TGTGCCAGCAGTTTAAGGACAGGGGATATTGAAGCTTTCTTT CASSLRTGDIEAFF
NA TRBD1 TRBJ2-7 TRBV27 TGTGCCAGCAGTCCCTCAAGGACAGGCAACGAGCAGTACTTC CASSPSRTGNEQYF
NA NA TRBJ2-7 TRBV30 TGTGCCGGGGACAAATCCGGAAGGAGTTTCGTCTACGAGCAGTACTTC CAGDKSGRSFVYEQYF